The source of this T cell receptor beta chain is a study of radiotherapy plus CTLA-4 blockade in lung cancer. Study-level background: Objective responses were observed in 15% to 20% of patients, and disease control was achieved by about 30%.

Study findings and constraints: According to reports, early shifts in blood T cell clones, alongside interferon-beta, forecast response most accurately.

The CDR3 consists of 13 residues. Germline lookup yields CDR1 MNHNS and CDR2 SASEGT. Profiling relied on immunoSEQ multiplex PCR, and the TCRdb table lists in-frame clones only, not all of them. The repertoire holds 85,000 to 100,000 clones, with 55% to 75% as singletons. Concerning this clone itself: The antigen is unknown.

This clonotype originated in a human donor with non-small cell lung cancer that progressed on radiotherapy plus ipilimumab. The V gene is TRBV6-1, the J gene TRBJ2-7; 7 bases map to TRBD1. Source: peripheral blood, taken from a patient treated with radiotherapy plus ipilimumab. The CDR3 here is CATTEGAGYEQYF. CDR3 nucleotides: TGTGCTACCACAGAGGGGGCAGGGTACGAGCAGTACTTC.